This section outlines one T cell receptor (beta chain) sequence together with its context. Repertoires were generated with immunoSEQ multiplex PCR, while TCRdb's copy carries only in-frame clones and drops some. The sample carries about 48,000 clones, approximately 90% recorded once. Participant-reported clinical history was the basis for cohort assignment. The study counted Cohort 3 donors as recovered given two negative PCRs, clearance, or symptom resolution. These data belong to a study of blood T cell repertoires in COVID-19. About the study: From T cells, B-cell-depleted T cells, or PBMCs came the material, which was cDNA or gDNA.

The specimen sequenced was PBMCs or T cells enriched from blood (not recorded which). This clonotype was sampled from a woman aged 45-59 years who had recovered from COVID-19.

The CDR3 DNA sequence: TGTGCCAGCAGCTTAGCCGAGGGGGCAGGCACAGATACGCAGTATTTT. The encoded protein is CASSLAEGAGTDTQYF. V gene TRBV7-9 combines with J gene TRBJ2-3, with 7 bases that match TRBD1. CDR3 length: 16 amino acids. V lost 0 bases to trimming and J lost 1 base; unmatched junction nucleotides: 4. Germline V gene sequence: CDR1 SEHNR, CDR2 FQNEAQ (reference sequence).